What follows is one TCR beta chain and its context. Researchers used 5'RACE with constant-segment primers to make TCR alpha and TCR beta cDNA libraries that carry sample barcodes and UMIs. TCRdb processed the 5' RACE reads anew with MiXCR; each CDR3 protein has one entry. The repertoire consists of approximately 300,000 distinct CDR3 sequences, with 8% to 10% occurring once and the leading ten covering approximately 22%. Germline CDR1 LGHDT, CDR2 YNNKEL (reference sequence). The CDR3 extends over 15 amino acids. After removal of 1 base from V and 2 bases from J, the junction contained 2 bases not matched to a gene. The source of the sample is a study of T-cell memory formation after mild COVID-19. Study-level information: Most TCR clusters belonged to a single donor.

The rearrangement links TRBV3-1 to TRBJ2-5; TRBD2 matches 9 bases. The TCR sequence derives from a man younger than 30 who had mild COVID-19 (a few samples of this study predate the infection). Cell type and time point are not known. Sequencing was done on a sample of PBMCs or a T cell subset sorted from them (not recorded which). This CDR3 is CASSQGLAGQETQYF. CDR3 in DNA: TGTGCCAGCAGCCAAGGGCTAGCGGGGCAAGAGACCCAGTACTTC.